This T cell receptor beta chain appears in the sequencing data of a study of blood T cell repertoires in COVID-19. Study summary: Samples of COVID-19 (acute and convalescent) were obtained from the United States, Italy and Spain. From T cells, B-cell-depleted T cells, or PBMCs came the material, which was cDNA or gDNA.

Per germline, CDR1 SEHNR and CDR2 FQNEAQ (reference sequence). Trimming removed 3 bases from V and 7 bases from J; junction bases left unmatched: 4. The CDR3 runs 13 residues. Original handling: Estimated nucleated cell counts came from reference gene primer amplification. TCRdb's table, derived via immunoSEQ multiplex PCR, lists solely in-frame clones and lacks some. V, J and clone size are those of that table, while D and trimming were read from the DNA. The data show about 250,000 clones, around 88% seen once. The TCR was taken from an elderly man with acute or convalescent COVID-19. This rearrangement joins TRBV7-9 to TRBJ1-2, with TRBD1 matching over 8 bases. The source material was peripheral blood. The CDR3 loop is CASSFRTGRGYTF. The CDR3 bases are TGTGCCAGCAGCTTCCGGACAGGGCGTGGCTACACCTTC.